These 9 T cell receptor beta chains were all obtained from the same sample, sequenced in a study of T cell repertoires in cytomegalovirus infection. TCRdb re-derived calls from the reads in MiXCR, one entry per CDR3 protein. The data show about 360,000 distinct CDR3 sequences, around 18% seen once. Source material: PBMCs. All receptors come from a human donor in good health (CMV status not recorded). Some clones in this sample may be carry-over from other donors' samples.

This clonotype was seen only a few times. The chain links TRBV6-2 or TRBV6-3 to TRBJ2-1, with D perhaps TRBD1 (7 bases). Germline CDR1 reads MNHEY; CDR2 reads SVGEGT. The CDR3 loop spans 15 amino acids. V was shortened by 6 bases and J by 3 bases, with 15 bases between the two germline ends. The CDR3 nucleotides read TGTGCCAGCAGCCAAGGGGGCGGGGTCTACAATGAGCAGTTCTTC. Encoded protein: CASSQGGGVYNEQFF.

The CDR3 nucleotides are TGCGCCAGCAGCCCCTCCTGGACTAGCGGGGGGTTCACAGATACGCAGTATTTT. It specifies CASSPSWTSGGFTDTQYF. The chain carries TRBV5-1 and TRBJ2-3, with 14 positions matching TRBD2. The CDR3 is 18 residues long. Germline CDR1 reads SGHRS; CDR2 reads YFSETQ. V shed 4 bases, J shed 2 bases, and the junction held 9 bases outside the gene matches.

This clonotype has a handful of counts. The V gene is TRBV2, the J gene TRBJ1-2; 7 nucleotides match TRBD1. Losses at the gene ends were 8 bases for V and 2 bases for J; bases not matched to a gene: 8. The CDR3 has 14 residues. Per the germline V gene, CDR1 is SNHLY and CDR2 is FYNNEI. CDR3: CASRDSEANYGYTF. CDR3 coding DNA: TGTGCCAGCCGGGACAGCGAAGCGAACTATGGCTACACCTTC.

At least ten counts were recorded for this clonotype. The chain has TRBV7-2 and TRBJ1-1; no definite D call. Trimming cost V 2 bases and J 1 base, with 5 bases left between them. The length of the CDR3 is 13 residues. Per the germline V gene, CDR1 is SGHTA and CDR2 is FQGNSA. Here the CDR3 DNA reads TGTGCCAGCAGCTTAAACAGGAACACTGAAGCTTTCTTT. Translation gives CASSLNRNTEAFF.

This chain uses TRBV18 with TRBJ1-2; 8 bases line up with TRBD1. The CDR3 has 15 residues. Germline V gives CDR1 KGHSH, CDR2 LQKENI. J gave up 7 bases and V 2 bases, and 9 bases lay outside the gene matches. The CDR3 loop reads CASSPTRDRRAGYTF. CDR3 in DNA: TGTGCCAGCTCACCAACCCGGGACAGGAGGGCTGGCTACACCTTC. The whole variable domain, filled in from reference TRBV18 and TRBJ1-2, reads NAGVMQNPRHLVRRRGQEARLRCSPMKGHSHVYWYRQLPEEGLKFMVYLQKENIIDESGMPKERFSAEFPKEGPSILRIQQVVRGDSAAYFCASSPTRDRRAGYTFGSGTRLTVV.

The chain has TRBV19 and TRBJ1-2, with D unresolved. V was cut by 3 bases and J by 0 bases, with 8 bases left in between. This CDR3 spans 14 amino acids. Germline values: CDR1 LNHDA, CDR2 SQIVND (reference sequence). CDR3 nucleotide sequence: TGTGCCAGTAGTATCAACAGTGCTAACTATGGCTACACCTTC. It is translated as CASSINSANYGYTF. The full variable domain, with the rest looked up from reference TRBV19 and TRBJ1-2, is DGGITQSPKYLFRKEGQNVTLSCEQNLNHDAMYWYRQDPGQGLRLIYYSQIVNDFQKGDIAEGYSVSREKKESFPLTVTSAQKNPTAFYLCASSINSANYGYTFGSGTRLTVV.

This clonotype turned up a few times. This rearrangement joins TRBV11-3 to TRBJ2-7; D unclear. CDR1 and CDR2 (germline): SGHNT, YENEEA. CDR3 length: 12 amino acids. Trimming took off 1 base at V and 6 bases at J, with 7 bases between the two ends. The CDR3 DNA is TGTGCCAGCAGCTTAGCGGAGAGCGAGCAGTACTTC. Its protein product is CASSLAESEQYF.

This clonotype was recorded a few times. The V call is TRBV20-1, the J call TRBJ2-3, with D perhaps TRBD2 (6 bases). The CDR3 is 12 amino acids. The germline V gene has CDR1 DFQATT and CDR2 SNEGSKA (reference sequence). V shed 6 bases and J shed 4 bases, with 11 bases lying between them. The CDR3 DNA sequence: TGCAGTGCCCCGGGACTGGCAGATACGCAGTATTTT. This gives the protein CSAPGLADTQYF.

This clonotype was recorded a few times. CDR3 DNA: TGCGCCAGCAGTCAGCGACAGGGTCGAAGTGAAAAACTGTTTTTT. This encodes CASSQRQGRSEKLFF. The chain has TRBV23-1 and TRBJ1-4; 7 bases fit TRBD1. TRBV23-1 is reported as an ORF; its role is uncertain. The J segment lost 7 bases and the V segment lost 3 bases, leaving 8 bases of the junction unmatched. The CDR3 covers 15 residues.